This T cell receptor (beta chain) derives from a study of T cell responses to AZD1222 COVID-19 vaccine. This table comes from immunoSEQ multiplex PCR, and its TCRdb copy is limited to in-frame clones, with some not included. The profile shows 100,000 to 150,000 clones, around 90% of them singletons. The trim removed 4 bases at V and 2 bases at J, leaving 12 bases unmatched. Germline CDR1 reads SGHAT; CDR2 reads FQNNGV. This CDR3 region has 17 residues. Sequenced material: peripheral blood, taken on day 0 of AZD1222 vaccination. The chain is built from TRBV11-2 and TRBJ2-7; TRBD2 matches 9 bases. The receptor was derived from an adult in good health. The CDR3 is CASSSQVGSSGAYEQYF. The CDR3 coding sequence is TGTGCCAGCAGCTCCCAAGTGGGCTCTAGCGGGGCCTACGAGCAGTACTTC.